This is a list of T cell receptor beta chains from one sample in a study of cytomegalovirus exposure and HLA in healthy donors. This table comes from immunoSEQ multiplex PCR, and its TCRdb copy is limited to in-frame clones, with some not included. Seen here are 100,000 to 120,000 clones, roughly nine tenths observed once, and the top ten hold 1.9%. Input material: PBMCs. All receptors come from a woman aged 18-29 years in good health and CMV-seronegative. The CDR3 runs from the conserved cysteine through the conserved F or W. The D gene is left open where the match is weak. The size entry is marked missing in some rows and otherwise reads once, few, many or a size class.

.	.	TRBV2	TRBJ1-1	TGTGCCAGCAGAGGGGACACCATGAACACTGAAGCTTTCTTT	CASRGDTMNTEAFF
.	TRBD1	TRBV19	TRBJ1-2	TGTGCCAGTAAGGGGGCCTCCGACGGGCCAGGCTATGGCTACACCTTC	CASKGASDGPGYGYTF
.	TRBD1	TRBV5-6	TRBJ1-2	TGTGCCAGCAGCCGGGGACAGGGGGTTTCTGGCTATGGCTACACCTTC	CASSRGQGVSGYGYTF
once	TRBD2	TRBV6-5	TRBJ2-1	TGTGCCAGCAGACTCACTAGCGCTTCCTACAATGAGCAGTTCTTC	CASRLTSASYNEQFF
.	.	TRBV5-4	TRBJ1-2	TGTGCCAGCAGCTTGGACAGGGATTTACGCTACACCTTC	CASSLDRDLRYTF
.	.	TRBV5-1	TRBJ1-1	TGCGCCAGCAGCTTGGGGGGGCACACTGAAGCTTTCTTT	CASSLGGHTEAFF
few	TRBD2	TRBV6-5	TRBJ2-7	TGTGCCAGCAGTTACGCTAGCGGGAGCTCCTACGAGCAGTACTTC	CASSYASGSSYEQYF
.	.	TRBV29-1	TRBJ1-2	TGCAGCGTTGAGCTGACACGACCCTATGGCTACACCTTC	CSVELTRPYGYTF
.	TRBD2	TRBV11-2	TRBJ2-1	TGTGCCAGCAGCTTAGACGGTAGCGGGAGGGCTGAGCAGTTCTTC	CASSLDGSGRAEQFF
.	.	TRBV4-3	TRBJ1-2	TGCGCCAGCAGCCAAGATTCGAGGGCTGGCTACACCTTC	CASSQDSRAGYTF
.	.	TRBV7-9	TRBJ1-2	TGTGCCAGCAGCCCCCCCGGGGGGCCAAGAGTCGATGGCTACACCTTC	CASSPPGGPRVDGYTF
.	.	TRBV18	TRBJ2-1	TGTGCCAGCTCACCTCACCCCGGGGACATGGATGAGCAGTTCTTC	CASSPHPGDMDEQFF
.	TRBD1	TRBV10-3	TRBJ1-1	TGTGCCATCAGGGACAGGGTAGGGACTGAAGCTTTCTTT	CAIRDRVGTEAFF
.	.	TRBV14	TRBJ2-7	TGTGCCAGCAGCCAAGAACCAGGGTCGATCTACGAGCAGTACTTC	CASSQEPGSIYEQYF
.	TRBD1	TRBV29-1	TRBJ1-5	TGCAGCGTTCGACAGGGCCCATGGCAGCCCCAGCATTTT	CSVRQGPWQPQHF
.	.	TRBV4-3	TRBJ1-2	TGCGCCAGCAGCCAAGACAGTTCCAGTAACTATGGCTACACCTTC	CASSQDSSSNYGYTF
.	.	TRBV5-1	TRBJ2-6	TGCGCCAGCAGCTTGACGGACAGCCTTAACTCTGGGGCCAACGTCCTGACTTTC	CASSLTDSLNSGANVLTF
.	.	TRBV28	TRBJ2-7	TGTGCCAGCAGAAATATTGGTGCGGTGCCCGGGATGCAGTACTTC	CASRNIGAVPGMQYF
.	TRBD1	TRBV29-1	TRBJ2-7	TGCAGCGTTGCCGGGACAGAGCCCTACGAGCAGTACTTC	CSVAGTEPYEQYF
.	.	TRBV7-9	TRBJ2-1	TGTGCCGGTGGCGGAGGGGACAATGAGCAGTTCTTC	CAGGGGDNEQFF
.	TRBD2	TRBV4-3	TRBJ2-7	TGCGCCAGCAGCCAAGAACGGGAGGCCTACGAGCAGTACTTC	CASSQEREAYEQYF
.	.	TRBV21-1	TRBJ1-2	TGTGCCAGCAGCAGTCGGGACAGGGTGGATTTGGGTGGCTACACCTTC	CASSSRDRVDLGGYTF
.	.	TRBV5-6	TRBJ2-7	TGTGCCAGCAGCACCCAGACCTACGAGCAGTACTTC	CASSTQTYEQYF
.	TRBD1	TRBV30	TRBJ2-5	TGTGCCTCAGACAGGGGGCAGCGCTTCCAAGAGACCCAGTACTTC	CASDRGQRFQETQYF
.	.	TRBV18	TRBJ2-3	TGTGCCAGCTCACCCACCGGGAGTTCGGCAGATACGCAGTATTTT	CASSPTGSSADTQYF
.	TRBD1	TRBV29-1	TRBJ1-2	TGCAGCGTTGAAATCGCGGACCCCACACCGACAGGGGGCATCTATGGCTACACCTTC	CSVEIADPTPTGGIYGYTF
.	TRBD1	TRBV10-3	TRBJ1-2	TGTGCCATCAGTGACCAACAGGGGACCTCCACTAACTATGGCTACACCTTC	CAISDQQGTSTNYGYTF
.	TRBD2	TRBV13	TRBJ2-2	TGTGCCAGCAGCACCGTAGCGGGAACCGGGGAGCTGTTTTTT	CASSTVAGTGELFF
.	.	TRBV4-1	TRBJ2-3	TGCGCCAGCAGCCCACTGGGTGGGGCGAGCACAGATACGCAGTATTTT	CASSPLGGASTDTQYF
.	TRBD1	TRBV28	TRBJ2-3	TGTGCCAGCAGCCTAGACAGGGTGGGCACAGATACGCAGTATTTT	CASSLDRVGTDTQYF
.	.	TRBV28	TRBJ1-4	TGTGCCAGCAGTTTATATGTTGGGGGGAATGAAAAACTGTTTTTT	CASSLYVGGNEKLFF
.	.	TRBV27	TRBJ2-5	TGTGCCAGCAGTCCCCGGGGAAATGAAGAGACCCAGTACTTC	CASSPRGNEETQYF
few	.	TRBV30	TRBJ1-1	TGTGCCTGGAACGGAGCGAACACTGAAGCTTTCTTT	CAWNGANTEAFF
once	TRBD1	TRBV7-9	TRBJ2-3	TGTGCCAGCAGCCCAAGACAGGGACCAGATACGCAGTATTTT	CASSPRQGPDTQYF
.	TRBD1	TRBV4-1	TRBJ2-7	TGCGCCAGCAGCCATTCACAGGGGGAGGACTACGAGCAGTACTTC	CASSHSQGEDYEQYF
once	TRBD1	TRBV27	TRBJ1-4	TGTGCCAGCAGTCGGAGGGGGCTGGGTGAAAAACTGTTTTTT	CASSRRGLGEKLFF
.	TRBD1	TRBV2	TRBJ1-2	TGTGCCAGCATACACTCTGATAGACAGGGAAACTATGGCTACACCTTC	CASIHSDRQGNYGYTF
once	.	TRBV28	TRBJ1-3	TGTGCCAGCAGTTTATTGAGGGTGGACACCATATATTTT	CASSLLRVDTIYF
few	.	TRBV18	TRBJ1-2	TGTGCCAGCTCACCCTTGGGTCAGGGGAACTATGGCTACACCTTC	CASSPLGQGNYGYTF
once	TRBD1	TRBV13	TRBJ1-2	TGTGCCAGCAGCTTGACAGGGAACTACTATGGCTACACCTTC	CASSLTGNYYGYTF
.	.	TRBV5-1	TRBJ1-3	TGCGCCAGCAGCTCTAATGAGGCAAACACCATATATTTT	CASSSNEANTIYF
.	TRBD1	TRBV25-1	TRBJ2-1	TGTGCCAGCAGTGACCGGGACAGGGCATCTAATGAGCAGTTCTTC	CASSDRDRASNEQFF
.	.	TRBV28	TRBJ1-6	TGTGCCAGCAGTTCCGGGGATTCACCCCTCCACTTT	CASSSGDSPLHF
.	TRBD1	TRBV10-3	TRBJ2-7	TGTGCCATCAGTGAGTTCGACGGATTGGACAGGGGATCCTACGAGCAGTACTTC	CAISEFDGLDRGSYEQYF
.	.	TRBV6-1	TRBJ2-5	TGTGCCAGCAGTCTAGACCGGCCAACGGGGACCCAGTACTTC	CASSLDRPTGTQYF
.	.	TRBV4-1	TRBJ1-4	TGCGCCAGCAGCCAAGATATAAAGAGTGAGGGAACTAATGAAAAACTGTTTTTT	CASSQDIKSEGTNEKLFF